This T cell receptor beta chain is drawn from a study of chemoradiotherapy in HPV16-positive cancers (dated 2022 in TCRdb). With regard to the full study: Candidate HPV-specific T-cell clones and common TCR motifs were defined through functional T-cell assays on cells from two HPV16-positive patients. The study asked whether T-cell immunity to the HPV oncoproteins E6 and E7 changes during chemoradiotherapy and whether this immunity affects survival. Next, the candidate HPV-specific TCRs and motifs were followed in TCR repertoires from fewer than 100 patients with HPV-related cancers. General findings and caveats noted by the study authors: The survival association was reported for HPV16-positive patients, and the functional definition of HPV-specific T cells was derived from only two HPV16-positive patients. Expansion of candidate HPV-specific clones and E7-related TCR motifs was observed in the tumor microenvironment during treatment, whereas no such expansion was observed for non-HPV-specific T cells. Among HPV16-positive patients, expansion of HPV-responsive T cells during chemoradiotherapy was associated with better recurrence-free survival.

Library preparation was by the immunoSEQ multiplex PCR assay. TCRdb retrieved this table from immuneACCESS and kept in-frame rearrangements only. Not all clones are present; in checked studies, unresolved V genes account for under half, and no reason is known for the remainder. This sample holds over 20,000 clones; less than 90% were observed only once. Together, the top ten hold 4.5% to 5% of the sample. For this clone: The antigen it binds to is not known. No quality values exist for individual bases; no much larger clone is one base distant.

Repertoires were sampled repeatedly over the course of chemoradiotherapy, so clonal expansion could be followed in the tumor microenvironment. CDR1 and CDR2, per the germline V gene, are SGDLS and YYNGEE. The junction shows trimming of 2 bases on V and 7 bases on J, plus 9 bases between the germline ends. Including cysteine and phenylalanine, the CDR3 has 12 amino acids. The sequence is cut down to CDR3 DNA, 36 bases in frame from base 1. The source was blood, collected from a patient who underwent chemoradiotherapy. The chain links TRBV9 with TRBJ1-2, with the identity of the D gene unclear. This receptor was identified in a human donor with HPV-associated anogenital cancer. The DNA is as follows: TGTGCCAGCAGCGTTTCAGGTTTTGGCTACACCTTC. Protein translation: CASSVSGFGYTF.